This is a list of T cell receptor beta chains from one sample in a study of persistence of HIV-infected CD4 T cells. Measured with immunoSEQ multiplex PCR; TCRdb has only the in-frame clones, and not every one. Among about 33,000 clones, 65% to 90% were seen once, and the ten largest hold 0.86%. No antigen has been assigned to these receptors. The sequencing used CD4+ T cells sorted from PBMCs after roughly 18-hour stimulation, collected from a patient who received antiretroviral therapy. The receptors shown here come from an adult man with HIV who was CMV-seropositive. The CDR3 runs from the conserved cysteine through the conserved F or W. D genes are given only for firm matches. The size field is filled for only some rows; it gives once, few, many or a size class.

CDR3aa | CDR3nt | v_gene | d_gene | j_gene | abundance
CASSEEKGANQPQHF | TGTGCCAGCAGTGAAGAGAAAGGAGCAAATCAGCCCCAGCATTTT | TRBV6-1 | NA | TRBJ1-5 | NA
CASSTDRGAETQYF | TGTGCCAGCAGCACGGACAGGGGAGCAGAGACCCAGTACTTC | TRBV5-4 | TRBD1 | TRBJ2-5 | NA
CASARGPENTGELFF | TGTGCCAGCGCCAGGGGGCCTGAGAACACCGGGGAGCTGTTTTTT | TRBV9 | TRBD1 | TRBJ2-2 | NA
CASRGGSYEKLFF | TGTGCCAGCAGGGGGGGGAGTTATGAAAAACTGTTTTTT | TRBV6-6 | NA | TRBJ1-4 | NA
CASSDSRWGYEQYF | TGCGCCAGCAGTGACTCTCGTTGGGGATACGAGCAGTACTTC | TRBV10-1 | NA | TRBJ2-7 | NA
CAISELAGGRDTQYF | TGTGCCATCAGTGAGTTAGCGGGGGGCAGGGATACGCAGTATTTT | TRBV10-3 | TRBD2 | TRBJ2-3 | NA
CASSLGEGRNQPQHF | TGTGCCAGCAGCCTTGGGGAGGGTCGCAATCAGCCCCAGCATTTT | TRBV7-9 | NA | TRBJ1-5 | NA
CASSLDQGRQETQYF | TGTGCCAGCAGCTTAGACCAGGGGAGGCAAGAGACCCAGTACTTC | TRBV5-4 | NA | TRBJ2-5 | once
CASSKGTGWNGETQYF | TGTGCCAGCAGCAAAGGGACAGGGTGGAATGGAGAGACCCAGTACTTC | TRBV21-1 | NA | TRBJ2-5 | NA
CASSRASGTNEKLFF | TGTGCCAGCAGCAGAGCATCCGGGACAAACGAAAAACTGTTTTTT | TRBV5-4 | NA | TRBJ1-4 | NA
CASSEEGVNTGELFF | TGTGCCAGCAGTGAAGAGGGAGTGAACACCGGGGAGCTGTTTTTT | TRBV2 | NA | TRBJ2-2 | once
CSVKKSTDTQYF | TGCAGCGTGAAAAAGAGCACAGATACGCAGTATTTT | TRBV29-1 | NA | TRBJ2-3 | once
CASSSAVVGDYGYTF | TGTGCCAGCAGCTCAGCAGTTGTGGGAGACTATGGCTACACCTTC | TRBV4-2 | NA | TRBJ1-2 | NA
CASLTGGSSYNEQFF | TGTGCCAGCCTAACGGGGGGAAGCTCCTACAATGAGCAGTTCTTC | TRBV6-5 | TRBD2 | TRBJ2-1 | NA
CAWRGWRGPGDGESTSYEQYF | TGTGCCTGGAGGGGATGGAGGGGACCCGGAGACGGAGAATCAACCTCATACGAGCAGTACTTC | TRBV30 | NA | TRBJ2-7 | NA
CASSPDQGTLNTIYF | TGCGCCAGCAGCCCTGACCAGGGTACTTTGAACACCATATATTTT | TRBV5-1 | NA | TRBJ1-3 | NA
CASSQPGRGEAFF | TGTGCCAGCAGCCAACCCGGCCGGGGGGAAGCTTTCTTT | TRBV3-1/TRBV3-2 | NA | TRBJ1-1 | NA
CASTTNVGVGNQPQHF | TGTGCCAGTACCACAAATGTGGGGGTGGGCAATCAGCCCCAGCATTTT | TRBV19 | NA | TRBJ1-5 | few
CASSQGLAGVQETQYF | TGTGCCAGCAGCCAAGGACTAGCGGGGGTCCAAGAGACCCAGTACTTC | TRBV27 | TRBD2 | TRBJ2-5 | NA
CALGTGIGGYTF | TGTGCCCTCGGGACAGGGATAGGCGGCTACACCTTC | TRBV28 | TRBD1 | TRBJ1-2 | NA
CASSVAGQNTEAFF | TGTGCCAGCAGCGTAGCGGGACAGAACACTGAAGCTTTCTTT | TRBV9 | NA | TRBJ1-1 | NA
CARSLQGGALDGGYTF | TGCGCCCGCAGCTTGCAGGGGGGGGCCCTGGACGGTGGCTACACCTTC | TRBV5-1 | TRBD1 | TRBJ1-2 | NA
CASSLGFGEKLFF | TGTGCCAGCTCTCTTGGGTTCGGGGAAAAACTGTTTTTT | TRBV11-1 | NA | TRBJ1-4 | NA
CASSLPDRVNSPLHF | TGTGCCAGCAGTTTACCCGACAGGGTCAATTCACCCCTCCACTTT | TRBV28 | TRBD1 | TRBJ1-6 | NA
CASRLTTGSYEQYF | TGTGCCAGCAGACTTACGACAGGTTCCTACGAGCAGTACTTC | TRBV6-5 | NA | TRBJ2-7 | NA
CASSEGQGGQPQHF | TGTGCCAGCAGTGAAGGACAGGGAGGACAGCCCCAGCATTTT | TRBV2 | TRBD1 | TRBJ1-5 | few
CASRAPGQTNSPLHF | TGTGCCAGCCGCGCTCCGGGACAGACTAATTCACCCCTCCACTTT | TRBV6-5 | TRBD1 | TRBJ1-6 | NA
CASSQDTSGGLSTDTQYF | TGTGCCAGCAGCCAAGACACTAGCGGGGGCTTGAGCACAGATACGCAGTATTTT | TRBV3-1/TRBV3-2 | TRBD2 | TRBJ2-3 | NA
CATSDPMGSSREQYF | TGTGCCACCAGTGATCCCATGGGTAGTTCCCGCGAGCAGTACTTC | TRBV24-1 | NA | TRBJ2-7 | NA
CASSFGRTGNTDTQYF | TGTGCCAGCAGCTTTGGGAGGACAGGGAACACAGATACGCAGTATTTT | TRBV5-4 | TRBD1 | TRBJ2-3 | NA
CASRGTSTNEKLFF | TGTGCCAGTAGGGGGACTTCAACTAATGAAAAACTGTTTTTT | TRBV19 | NA | TRBJ1-4 | NA
CASSQDGTLGGYTF | TGCGCCAGCAGCCAAGACGGGACACTCGGGGGCTACACCTTC | TRBV4-3 | NA | TRBJ1-2 | NA
CASSVTGTGVAYEQYF | TGTGCCAGCAGTGTCACCGGGACAGGGGTTGCCTACGAGCAGTACTTC | TRBV6-1 | TRBD1 | TRBJ2-7 | few
CASSLTGGVSQPQHF | TGTGCCAGCAGCTTAACAGGGGGTGTGAGTCAGCCCCAGCATTTT | TRBV11-2 | TRBD1 | TRBJ1-5 | NA
CASSLASTFTGELFF | TGTGCCAGCAGCTTGGCCTCGACCTTCACCGGGGAGCTGTTTTTT | TRBV5-4 | NA | TRBJ2-2 | once
CASRALQRPNYGYTF | TGTGCCAGCAGGGCTTTACAGAGACCTAACTATGGCTACACCTTC | TRBV2 | NA | TRBJ1-2 | NA
CASSAQTAVTTNEKLFF | TGTGCCAGCAGTGCCCAGACAGCCGTAACGACTAATGAAAAACTGTTTTTT | TRBV6-1 | NA | TRBJ1-4 | NA
CASSLSSGGVSSYEQYF | TGTGCCAGCAGCCTATCCTCTGGCGGCGTAAGCTCCTACGAGCAGTACTTC | TRBV3-1/TRBV3-2 | NA | TRBJ2-7 | NA
CASKGRSSYEQYF | TGTGCCAGCAAAGGGCGGAGCTCCTACGAGCAGTACTTC | TRBV12-3/TRBV12-4 | NA | TRBJ2-7 | NA
CASSLVTAGEFF | TGTGCCAGCAGCTTAGTGACCGCCGGCGAGTTCTTC | TRBV7-9 | NA | TRBJ2-1 | NA
CASSFTGNTIYF | TGTGCCAGCAGTTTTACCGGAAACACCATATATTTT | TRBV12-3/TRBV12-4 | NA | TRBJ1-3 | NA
CASRLTGGASYEQYF | TGTGCCAGCAGGCTTACAGGGGGCGCCTCCTACGAGCAGTACTTC | TRBV7-8 | TRBD1 | TRBJ2-7 | once
CAWSKGSSTGELFF | TGTGCCTGGTCTAAGGGCTCGAGCACCGGGGAGCTGTTTTTT | TRBV30 | NA | TRBJ2-2 | NA
CASSFPQGNEKLFF | TGTGCCAGCAGTTTCCCGCAGGGGAACGAAAAACTGTTTTTT | TRBV6-5 | NA | TRBJ1-4 | NA
CASSLGRPEEPQHF | TGCGCCAGCAGCTTGGGCAGGCCCGAGGAGCCCCAGCATTTT | TRBV5-1 | NA | TRBJ1-5 | NA
CASSLGGVREKLFF | TGTGCCAGCAGCTTGGGGGGGGTAAGGGAAAAACTGTTTTTT | TRBV5-4 | NA | TRBJ1-4 | few
CASSLGFAGNTIYF | TGTGCCAGCAGCCTGGGCTTTGCGGGAAACACCATATATTTT | TRBV7-9 | NA | TRBJ1-3 | NA
CASSLAQYNEQFF | TGTGCCAGCAGCTTGGCTCAGTACAATGAGCAGTTCTTC | TRBV5-4 | NA | TRBJ2-1 | NA
CASSPFSRDLAAGGYTF | TGTGCCAGCAGCCCCTTCTCCCGGGATCTCGCCGCGGGTGGCTACACCTTC | TRBV9 | NA | TRBJ1-2 | NA
CASSYLRGSNEQFF | TGTGCCAGCAGTTACCTCAGGGGGTCCAATGAGCAGTTCTTC | TRBV6-2/TRBV6-3 | TRBD1 | TRBJ2-1 | NA
CASSIPTAETEQFF | TGTGCCAGTAGTATTCCGACCGCCGAGACTGAGCAGTTCTTC | TRBV19 | NA | TRBJ2-1 | NA
CASSPGIEQYF | TGTGCCAGCAGTCCCGGGATTGAGCAGTACTTC | TRBV27 | NA | TRBJ2-7 | NA
CASSIPGQRAEAFF | TGTGCCAGTAGTATTCCGGGACAGAGGGCTGAAGCTTTCTTT | TRBV19 | TRBD1 | TRBJ1-1 | NA
CASSQDPGLDYGYTF | TGCGCCAGCAGCCAAGATCCAGGGTTGGACTATGGCTACACCTTC | TRBV4-3 | NA | TRBJ1-2 | few